This TCR beta chain was found in a study of cytomegalovirus exposure and HLA in healthy donors. Study overall: According to later analysis, the same platform produced the 120 validation and under 750 first-cohort repertoires.

This clone was detected only once. The method was immunoSEQ multiplex PCR; TCRdb's version includes in-frame clones alone and lacks a portion of them. The sample lists about 160,000 clones, about 96% seen once, with approximately 0.82% in the top ten. There are 17 residues in the CDR3. Trimming cost V 0 bases and J 5 bases; bases outside gene matches: 13. Germline V lookup: CDR1 SGHRS, CDR2 YFSETQ. The clonotype comes from a woman younger than 35 in good health and CMV-seronegative. Sequenced material: PBMCs. The chain carries TRBV5-1 and TRBJ1-1; 7 positions match TRBD1. The CDR3 here is CASSLAQAGGYRTEAFF. The CDR3 DNA reads as TGCGCCAGCAGCTTGGCCCAGGCAGGGGGGTATCGGACTGAAGCTTTCTTT.